The 29 T cell receptor beta chains below all came from one sample that was sequenced in a study of blood T cell repertoires in COVID-19. Here immunoSEQ multiplex PCR was the method, and the copy in TCRdb shows in-frame clones only, minus some. This table holds 200,000 to 250,000 clones, about 88% found once. Sequencing used peripheral blood. Source of these receptors: a man between 50 and 59 years old with COVID-19, enrolled during active disease.

On this clone itself: Other DNA sequences from this sample encode an identical CDR3 as well. This chain links TRBV6-2 or TRBV6-3 with TRBJ1-1; D gene uncertain. This CDR3 is 15 amino acids long. The V end lost 5 bases, the J end lost 8 bases, and 21 bases lay between the germline ends. Per the germline V gene, CDR1 is MNHEY and CDR2 is SVGEGT. CDR3 amino acids: CASSHPPGARQEAFF. As DNA, the CDR3 is TGTGCCAGCAGTCACCCCCCGGGAGCACGCCAAGAAGCTTTCTTT.

The gene calls are TRBV19 and TRBJ1-2; 12 bases align to TRBD1. CDR1 and CDR2 from the germline V gene are LNHDA and SQIVND (reference sequence). The V segment lost 3 bases and the J segment 3 bases; nucleotides outside the gene matches: 2. This CDR3 contains 15 residues. CDR3 amino acids: CASSMGQGAYYGYTF. The CDR3 DNA is TGTGCCAGTAGTATGGGACAGGGGGCTTACTATGGCTACACCTTC.

The chain is built from TRBV7-2 and TRBJ1-1; TRBD1 is a possible D gene (5 bases). The CDR3 is 14 residues long. Per germline, CDR1 SGHTA and CDR2 FQGNSA. The germline V and J ends were trimmed by 2 bases and 6 bases, with 13 bases remaining between them. CDR3 amino acids: CASSLRTPGPEAFF. The DNA of the CDR3 is TGTGCCAGCAGCTTAAGGACACCCGGTCCTGAAGCTTTCTTT.

The rearrangement links TRBV15 to TRBJ2-1, with unresolved D. Trimming shortened V by 0 bases and J by 9 bases, and 6 bases separated the two germline ends. This CDR3 contains 12 residues. Germline V lookup: CDR1 LNHNV, CDR2 YYDKDF (reference sequence). CDR3 in amino acids: CATSRDLGEQFF. The CDR3 nucleotides are TGTGCCACCAGCAGAGATCTAGGTGAGCAGTTCTTC.

V gene TRBV25-1 combines with J gene TRBJ1-1; D perhaps matches TRBD1 (5 bases). Germline CDR1 reads MGHDK; CDR2 reads SYGVNS. V lost 6 bases, J lost 2 bases, and 10 bases lay in between. The CDR3 runs 13 residues. CDR3 loop: CASRPRVNTEAFF. The CDR3, as DNA: TGTGCCAGCAGGCCCAGGGTTAACACTGAAGCTTTCTTT.

The chain links TRBV25-1 to TRBJ1-6; 7 nucleotides match TRBD1. From germline, CDR1 is MGHDK and CDR2 SYGVNS. With V trimmed by 3 bases and J by 10 bases, 12 bases remained unmatched. CDR3 length equals 16 residues. The CDR3 DNA follows: TGTGCCAGCAGTGACTTGCAAGGGGGCCTTACGTCACCCCTCCACTTT. Protein sequence: CASSDLQGGLTSPLHF.

The rearrangement links TRBV27 to TRBJ1-1; D is perhaps TRBD1 (6 bases). This CDR3 has 18 residues. V lost 1 base to trimming and J lost 2 bases, with 20 bases between them. The V gene's germline CDR1 is MNHEY and CDR2 SMNVEV (reference sequence). The CDR3 region has the DNA TGTGCCAGCAGTTTATATCGGATGGGGGCGACCCCTAACACTGAAGCTTTCTTT. It codes for CASSLYRMGATPNTEAFF.

This chain's CDR3 is CASSFRLAGRAPSTDTQYF. CDR3 bases: TGTGCCAGCAGTTTCCGGCTAGCGGGCAGGGCACCTAGCACAGATACGCAGTATTTT. The chain employs TRBV28 and TRBJ2-3; TRBD2 agrees at 8 bases. V lost 3 bases and J lost 0; bases outside the gene matches: 14. Germline V gives CDR1 MDHEN, CDR2 SYDVKM. The CDR3 contains 19 residues.

The chain has TRBV10-2 and TRBJ1-6; D ambiguous. The CDR3 spans 14 residues. CDR1 and CDR2 from the germline V gene are WSHSY and SAAADI. Trimming cost V 8 bases and J 0 bases, with 8 bases left between them. This CDR3 is CASGSSSYNSPLHF. The CDR3 coding sequence is TGCGCCAGCGGTTCTAGCTCCTATAATTCACCCCTCCACTTT.

This clone was seen a handful of times. This chain links TRBV5-1 with TRBJ2-7, with TRBD2 matching over 7 bases. Trimming cost V 5 bases and J 1 base; bases outside gene matches: 6. CDR1 is SGHRS, CDR2 YFSETQ, per germline. CDR3 length: 14 residues. The CDR3 DNA sequence: TGCGCCAGCAGAACCGGGACTACGTCCTACGAGCAGTACTTC. This sequence encodes CASRTGTTSYEQYF.

The chain couples TRBV5-4 to TRBJ1-1; 10 bases match TRBD1. CDR1 and CDR2 (germline): SGHNT, YYREEE (reference sequence). The CDR3 sequence is 17 residues long. V lost 0 bases and J lost 2; bases outside the gene matches: 7. The CDR3 DNA is TGTGCCAGCAGCTTGGGGACAGGGGGTGGGGGAAACACTGAAGCTTTCTTT. Its protein is CASSLGTGGGGNTEAFF.

CDR3 DNA: TGTGCCAGCAGTGGACAGGGTGTAAACAATCAGCCCCAGCATTTT. This gives the protein CASSGQGVNNQPQHF. The chain employs TRBV6-6 and TRBJ1-5, with 8 bases lining up with TRBD1. With 5 bases clipped from V and 3 bases from J, the junction kept 6 bases outside the gene matches. The CDR3 totals 15 residues. Per the germline V gene, CDR1 is MNHNY and CDR2 is SVGAGI (reference sequence).

This chain joins TRBV30 and TRBJ2-3; a possible D gene is TRBD2 (6 bases). Trimming left V 4 bases short and J 3 bases short, with 23 bases between. The CDR3 loop spans 17 amino acids. Germline assignment: CDR1 GTSNPN and CDR2 SVGIG (reference sequence). For the CDR3, the DNA is TGTGCCTGGACCGACACTACCAAGCGGGTCGGGACAGATACGCAGTATTTT. Translated, it gives CAWTDTTKRVGTDTQYF.

This clone has only one observation. V and J are TRBV3-1 (or the pseudogene TRBV3-2) and TRBJ2-1, with 11 bases fitting TRBD1. The germline V gene encodes CDR1 LGHDT and CDR2 YNNKEL (reference sequence). This CDR3 is built from 15 residues. With 3 bases clipped from V and 9 bases from J, the junction kept 7 bases outside the gene matches. Written as DNA, the CDR3 is TGTGCCAGCAGCCAGGGGGACAGGGGGAATTCTGAGCAGTTCTTC. Its protein is CASSQGDRGNSEQFF.

The chain has TRBV18 and TRBJ1-1; TRBD1 aligns across 12 bases. Germline V lookup: CDR1 KGHSH, CDR2 LQKENI. Trimming at V came to 3 bases and at J to 5 bases, leaving 10 bases not matched to a gene. This CDR3 has 17 residues. The CDR3 DNA is TGTGCCAGCTCACCCTCGGGGACAGGGGGCTTATCGACTGAAGCTTTCTTT. Protein sequence: CASSPSGTGGLSTEAFF.

The chain employs TRBV5-4 and TRBJ1-3; D might be TRBD1 (6 bases). Trimming removed 0 bases from V and 0 bases from J, with 7 bases in between. This CDR3 is built from 15 residues. Germline V gives CDR1 SGHNT, CDR2 YYREEE (reference sequence). The chain's CDR3 is CASSLGQDSGNTIYF. The CDR3 DNA reads TGTGCCAGCAGCTTGGGACAGGACTCTGGAAACACCATATATTTT.

The chain links TRBV4-3 to TRBJ2-2; 8 bases are shared with TRBD1. Germline CDR1 is LGHNA and CDR2 is YSLEER. This CDR3 contains 16 residues. The V and J ends lost 4 bases and 7 bases, in that order; junction bases with no gene match: 11. The DNA for the CDR3 is TGCGCCAGCAGCCTAGACAGGGGATACTCGGACGGGGAGCTGTTTTTT. Protein sequence: CASSLDRGYSDGELFF.

This clone was detected once. The V call is TRBV9, the J call TRBJ2-7; TRBD1 might be the D (6 bases). This CDR3 region has 15 residues. The V end lost 0 bases, the J end lost 0 bases, and 10 bases lay between the germline ends. CDR1 is SGDLS, CDR2 YYNGEE, per germline. CDR3 coding DNA: TGTGCCAGCAGCGTAGGGGCAGGGGACTCCTACGAGCAGTACTTC. Translation gives CASSVGAGDSYEQYF.

The rearrangement uses TRBV4-3 and TRBJ1-6; 8 nucleotides align to TRBD1. Germline CDR1 LGHNA, CDR2 YSLEER. CDR3 length: 17 amino acids. After removal of 0 bases from V and 9 bases from J, the junction contained 10 bases not matched to a gene. The CDR3 protein is CASSQDAQGASGSPLHF. The CDR3 DNA is TGCGCCAGCAGCCAAGATGCCCAGGGGGCTTCGGGTTCACCCCTCCACTTT.

The chain employs TRBV7-2 and TRBJ2-7; possible D gene TRBD2, 6 bases. CDR3 length: 12 residues. Germline V gives CDR1 SGHTA, CDR2 FQGNSA. The germline V and J ends were trimmed by 5 bases and 1 base, with 6 bases remaining between them. The CDR3 sequence: CASSRGSYEQYF. The CDR3 nucleotides read TGTGCCAGCAGCCGGGGGTCCTACGAGCAGTACTTC. Variable domain in full (rest from reference TRBV7-2 and TRBJ2-7): GAGVSQSPSNKVTEKGKDVELRCDPISGHTALYWYRQSLGQGLEFLIYFQGNSAPDKSGLPSDRFSAERTGGSVSTLTIQRTQQEDSAVYLCASSRGSYEQYFGPGTRLTVT.

This rearrangement joins TRBV6-2 or TRBV6-3 to TRBJ2-7, with 9 bases fitting TRBD2. This CDR3 is built from 16 residues. Germline loops: CDR1 MNHEY, CDR2 SVGEGT. Trimming cost V 2 bases and J 3 bases; bases outside gene matches: 8. This CDR3 reads CASSYLGGRAFYEQYF. The CDR3 region has the DNA TGTGCCAGCAGTTACCTCGGCGGGAGGGCCTTCTACGAGCAGTACTTC.

The CDR3 reads CATGGRRRAEAFF. The CDR3 nucleotides read TGTGCCACCGGAGGCAGGAGGAGGGCTGAAGCTTTCTTT. The rearrangement uses TRBV7-9 and TRBJ1-1; no firm D call. Germline V gene sequence: CDR1 SEHNR, CDR2 FQNEAQ (reference sequence). Trimming removed 10 bases from V and 6 bases from J, with 18 bases in between. CDR3 length equals 13 residues.

This chain links TRBV10-2 with TRBJ2-6; D ambiguous. The germline CDR1 and CDR2 sequences are WSHSY and SAAADI. Trimming pared 3 bases from V and 0 bases from J, leaving 12 bases between. There are 17 residues in the CDR3. In nucleotides, the CDR3 is TGCGCCAGCAGTGACCCTAGTATCCCCTCTGGGGCCAACGTCCTGACTTTC. Its translation: CASSDPSIPSGANVLTF.

This chain uses TRBV12-2 with TRBJ1-5. TRBV12-2 is a pseudogene. This CDR3 has 17 amino acids. CDR3 nucleotide sequence: TGTGCAAGTCGCCCTAGATGGCCCAACCAGAAAAATCAGCCCCAGCATTTT. Its translation is CASRPRWPNQKNQPQHF.

The V call is TRBV9, the J call TRBJ2-4, with TRBD2 matching 8 bases. This CDR3 has 15 residues. V trimming: 3 bases; J trimming: 9 bases; junction bases outside the gene matches: 11. Germline assignment: CDR1 SGDLS and CDR2 YYNGEE. The chain's CDR3 is CASSAYSGARGIQYF. Here the CDR3 DNA reads TGTGCCAGCAGCGCCTATAGCGGGGCCCGGGGCATTCAGTACTTC.

This chain uses TRBV7-2 with TRBJ2-1, with 7 bases that match TRBD1. The CDR3 extends over 16 amino acids. Germline lookup yields CDR1 SGHTA and CDR2 FQGNSA. V shed 5 bases and J 0 bases; nucleotides not matched to a gene: 7. CDR3 residues: CASSITGASSYNEQFF. The CDR3 bases are TGTGCCAGCAGCATAACAGGGGCGAGCTCCTACAATGAGCAGTTCTTC.

The gene calls are TRBV6-2 or TRBV6-3 and TRBJ2-7; D is ambiguous. Germline V CDR1 and CDR2: MNHEY, SVGEGT. The V gene lost 6 bases and the J gene lost 2 bases, with 14 bases spanning the gap. The CDR3 contains 14 residues. CDR3 DNA sequence: TGTGCCAGCAGCCTTGCGGCGATGACCTACGAGCAGTACTTC. Amino acid sequence: CASSLAAMTYEQYF.

CDR3 sequence reads: CASSPGQRAEKLFF. As DNA, the CDR3 is TGTGCCAGCAGCCCGGGACAGAGGGCTGAAAAACTGTTTTTT. V gene TRBV5-4 combines with J gene TRBJ1-4, with 7 bases identical to TRBD1. The V and J ends lost 4 bases and 7 bases, in that order; junction bases with no gene match: 7. Germline CDR1 is SGHNT and CDR2 is YYREEE (reference sequence). This CDR3 is 14 amino acids long.

This clone was seen just once. The chain combines TRBV5-4 with TRBJ2-7, with a weak D call TRBD1 (5 bases). V was pared by 0 bases and J by 2 bases, with 6 bases between. The germline gives CDR1 SGHNT, CDR2 YYREEE (reference sequence). This CDR3 spans 13 amino acids. CDR3: CASSLAGTYEQYF. The CDR3, as DNA: TGTGCCAGCAGCTTGGCAGGGACCTACGAGCAGTACTTC.